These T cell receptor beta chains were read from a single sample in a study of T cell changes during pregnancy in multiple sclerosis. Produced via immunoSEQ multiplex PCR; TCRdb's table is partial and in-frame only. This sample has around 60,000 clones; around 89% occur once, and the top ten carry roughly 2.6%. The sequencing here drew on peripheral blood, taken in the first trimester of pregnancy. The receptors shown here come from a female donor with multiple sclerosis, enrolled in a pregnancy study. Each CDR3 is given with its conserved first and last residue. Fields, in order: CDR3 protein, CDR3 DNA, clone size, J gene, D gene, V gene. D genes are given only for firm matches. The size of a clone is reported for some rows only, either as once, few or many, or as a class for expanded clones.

CDR3: CASSRDRSYGYTF; DNA: TGCGCCAGCAGCCGGGACAGGAGCTATGGCTACACCTTC; size: .; J: TRBJ1-2; D: TRBD1; V: TRBV4-1
CDR3: CASSPRGRLQTQYF; DNA: TGTGCCAGCAGCCCCAGGGGCAGACTGCAAACCCAGTACTTC; size: .; J: TRBJ2-5; D: .; V: TRBV9
CDR3: CAWKLQGDTEAFF; DNA: TGTGCCTGGAAGCTTCAGGGGGACACTGAAGCTTTCTTT; size: few; J: TRBJ1-1; D: TRBD1; V: TRBV30
CDR3: CSVVQGLSGANVLTF; DNA: TGCAGCGTTGTCCAGGGTTTGAGTGGGGCCAACGTCCTGACTTTC; size: .; J: TRBJ2-6; D: .; V: TRBV29-1
CDR3: CASSPRDSPQETQYF; DNA: TGTGCCAGCAGCCCTCGGGACTCCCCGCAGGAGACCCAGTACTTC; size: once; J: TRBJ2-5; D: .; V: TRBV9
CDR3: CASSRGLGGYTF; DNA: TGTGCCAGCAGCCGGGGACTTGGTGGCTACACCTTC; size: .; J: TRBJ1-2; D: .; V: TRBV13
CDR3: CASSFDRTPYEQYF; DNA: TGTGCCAGCAGCTTTGACAGGACCCCCTACGAGCAGTACTTC; size: .; J: TRBJ2-7; D: .; V: TRBV7-8
CDR3: CASSFLPGDRDRASTGELFF; DNA: TGTGCCAGCAGCTTCCTCCCGGGGGATCGGGACAGGGCTTCCACCGGGGAGCTGTTTTTT; size: .; J: TRBJ2-2; D: TRBD1; V: TRBV7-8
CDR3: CASSSYSGGSTGELFF; DNA: TGTGCCAGCAGCTCCTATAGCGGGGGGAGCACCGGGGAGCTGTTTTTT; size: .; J: TRBJ2-2; D: TRBD2; V: TRBV5-4
CDR3: CASSAGQGVRWDTF; DNA: TGTGCCAGTAGTGCCGGACAGGGGGTGCGATGGGACACCTTC; size: .; J: TRBJ1-2; D: TRBD1; V: TRBV19
CDR3: CAYGEGRITEAFF; DNA: TGTGCCTACGGGGAGGGGAGAATTACTGAAGCTTTCTTT; size: .; J: TRBJ1-1; D: .; V: TRBV5-4
CDR3: CASSSGGGDEKLFF; DNA: TGTGCCAGCAGCAGCGGGGGAGGGGATGAAAAACTGTTTTTT; size: few; J: TRBJ1-4; D: .; V: TRBV6-1
CDR3: CASKKGQGSSYEQYF; DNA: TGTGCCAGCAAGAAGGGACAGGGATCGTCCTACGAGCAGTACTTC; size: .; J: TRBJ2-7; D: TRBD1; V: TRBV6-6
CDR3: CASSYSTGQGGNTIYF; DNA: TGTGCCAGCAGTTACTCTACGGGTCAGGGGGGTAACACCATATATTTT; size: .; J: TRBJ1-3; D: TRBD1; V: TRBV6-5
CDR3: CAWSVGQGAPCYF; DNA: .; size: .; J: TRBJ2-7; D: .; V: TRBV30
CDR3: CSARYGYEQFF; DNA: TGCAGTGCTAGATACGGTTATGAGCAGTTCTTC; size: .; J: TRBJ2-1; D: .; V: TRBV20-1
CDR3: CASRTGGVVTSPLHF; DNA: TGTGCCAGCCGAACAGGGGGCGTCGTCACTTCACCCCTCCACTTT; size: .; J: TRBJ1-6; D: TRBD1; V: TRBV7-9
CDR3: CASIFYGGTEAFF; DNA: TGTGCCAGCATTTTTTACGGCGGAACTGAAGCTTTCTTT; size: .; J: TRBJ1-1; D: .; V: TRBV6-1
CDR3: CASSQGLVPSGKEQQFF; DNA: TGTGCCAGCAGCCAAGGGCTTGTTCCTAGCGGGAAGGAGCAGCAGTTCTTC; size: .; J: TRBJ2-1; D: TRBD2; V: TRBV14
CDR3: CASSPDRDTEAFF; DNA: TGTGCCAGCAGCCCCGACAGGGACACTGAAGCTTTCTTT; size: .; J: TRBJ1-1; D: TRBD1; V: TRBV5-4
CDR3: CATSRDRTGELFF; DNA: TGTGCCACCAGCAGAGACAGGACCGGGGAGCTGTTTTTT; size: .; J: TRBJ2-2; D: .; V: TRBV15
CDR3: CASSKGTGNTIYF; DNA: TGTGCCAGCAGCAAAGGTACTGGAAACACCATATATTTT; size: .; J: TRBJ1-3; D: .; V: TRBV21-1
CDR3: CASSNPTGRTTYEQYF; DNA: TGTGCCAGTAGTAACCCCACGGGACGGACTACCTACGAGCAGTACTTC; size: .; J: TRBJ2-7; D: .; V: TRBV19
CDR3: CASIRGGWITGELFF; DNA: TGTGCCAGCATCAGAGGGGGTTGGATCACCGGGGAGCTGTTTTTT; size: .; J: TRBJ2-2; D: .; V: TRBV5-8
CDR3: CASSRNRGSWTEAFF; DNA: TGTGCCAGCAGCAGAAACAGGGGAAGTTGGACTGAAGCTTTCTTT; size: .; J: TRBJ1-1; D: .; V: TRBV21-1
CDR3: CASSLPGRNTEAFF; DNA: TGTGCCAGCAGTCTGCCAGGAAGGAACACTGAAGCTTTCTTT; size: .; J: TRBJ1-1; D: .; V: TRBV7-2
CDR3: CASSLGQGNEKLFF; DNA: TGCGCCAGCAGCTTGGGACAGGGAAATGAAAAACTGTTTTTT; size: .; J: TRBJ1-4; D: TRBD1; V: TRBV5-1
CDR3: CASSQRGQKPPNMNTEAFF; DNA: TGCGCCAGCAGTCAAAGGGGGCAGAAGCCTCCTAATATGAACACTGAAGCTTTCTTT; size: .; J: TRBJ1-1; D: TRBD1; V: TRBV23-1
CDR3: CATAGQLNTGELFF; DNA: TGTGCCACGGCGGGACAGCTTAACACCGGGGAGCTGTTTTTT; size: .; J: TRBJ2-2; D: .; V: TRBV6-1
CDR3: CAWSPALGGFSEAFF; DNA: TGTGCCTGGAGCCCGGCACTTGGGGGGTTCTCTGAAGCTTTCTTT; size: .; J: TRBJ1-1; D: .; V: TRBV30
CDR3: CASSPEKQIRRPQHF; DNA: TGTGCCAGCAGCCCGGAGAAGCAAATTCGACGGCCCCAGCATTTT; size: .; J: TRBJ1-5; D: .; V: TRBV5-5
CDR3: CASSPLASRGHEQFF; DNA: TGTGCCAGCAGCCCCCTAGCGTCGCGCGGCCATGAGCAGTTCTTC; size: .; J: TRBJ2-1; D: .; V: TRBV7-9
CDR3: CASSSRQGYEQFF; DNA: TGTGCCAGCTCATCCCGACAGGGGTACGAGCAGTTCTTC; size: .; J: TRBJ2-1; D: TRBD1; V: TRBV18
CDR3: CASSPARDSFNEQFF; DNA: TGTGCCAGCTCACCGGCCCGGGACAGTTTCAATGAGCAGTTCTTC; size: once; J: TRBJ2-1; D: TRBD1; V: TRBV18
CDR3: CASGDRSPLHF; DNA: TGTGCCAGCGGGGACAGGTCACCCCTCCACTTT; size: .; J: TRBJ1-6; D: TRBD1; V: TRBV7-8